This T cell receptor (beta chain) was documented in a study of blood T cell repertoires in COVID-19. V was shortened by 2 bases and J by 5 bases, with 11 bases between the two germline ends. This CDR3 region has 15 residues. CDR1 is KGHDR and CDR2 is SFDVKD in the germline V gene. Under the authors' procedure: Amplification from reference gene primers served as the basis for estimated nucleated cell counts. Profiling relied on immunoSEQ multiplex PCR, and the TCRdb table lists in-frame clones only, not all of them. V and J calls and clone size are as listed in that table; D and trimming were resolved from the DNA. The sample has under 300,000 clones, around nine tenths seen once; the top ten hold roughly 2.2%.

Sequenced input: peripheral blood. This sequence originates from a man aged 50 to 60 with acute or convalescent COVID-19. The chain combines TRBV24-1 with TRBJ2-2; perhaps TRBD1 as D (6 bases). As DNA, the CDR3 is TGTGCCACCAGTGATTCCGGGACATTGACCGGGGAGCTGTTTTTT. Translated, it gives CATSDSGTLTGELFF.